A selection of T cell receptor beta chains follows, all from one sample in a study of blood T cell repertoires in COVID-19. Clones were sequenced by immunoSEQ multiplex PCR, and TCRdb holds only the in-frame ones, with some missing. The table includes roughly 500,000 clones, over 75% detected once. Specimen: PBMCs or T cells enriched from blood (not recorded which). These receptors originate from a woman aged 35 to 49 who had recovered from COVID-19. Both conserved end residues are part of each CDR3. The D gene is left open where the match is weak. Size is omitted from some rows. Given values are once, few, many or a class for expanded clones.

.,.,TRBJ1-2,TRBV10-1,TGCGCCAGCAGCCCGGGACTTATCTATGGCTACACCTTC,CASSPGLIYGYTF
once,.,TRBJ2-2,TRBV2,TGTGCCAGCAGTGCCCGGGGACTGGAAACTAACACCGGGGAGCTGTTTTTT,CASSARGLETNTGELFF
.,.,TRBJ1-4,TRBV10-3,TGTGCCATCAGTGAAGGGTTCCAGGGCGGAGAAAAACTGTTTTTT,CAISEGFQGGEKLFF
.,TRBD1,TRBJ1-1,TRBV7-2,TGTGCCAGCAGATCCGGGACAGGGAGGTTGAACACTGAAGCTTTCTTT,CASRSGTGRLNTEAFF
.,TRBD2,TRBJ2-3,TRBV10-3,TGTGCCATCAGCCCGGGACTAGCGGGAGGGTTCGCAGATACGCAGTATTTT,CAISPGLAGGFADTQYF
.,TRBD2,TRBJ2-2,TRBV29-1,TGCAGCGTTCGGACTAGCGGGAGTTCCATCGGGGAGCTGTTTTTT,CSVRTSGSSIGELFF
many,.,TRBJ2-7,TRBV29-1,TGCAGCGTTAGGAGGGGGGGCTCAGACGAGCAGTACTTC,CSVRRGGSDEQYF
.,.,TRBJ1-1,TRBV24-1,TGTGCCACCAGTGATTCGGAGGAAGCTTTCTTT,CATSDSEEAFF
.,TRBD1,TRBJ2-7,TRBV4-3,TGCGCCAGCAGCCAAGATCTCTCAAGGGGGCTCTCCTACGAGCAGTACTTC,CASSQDLSRGLSYEQYF
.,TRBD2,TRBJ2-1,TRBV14,TGTGCCAGCAGCAGTTGGCCTAGCGGGAGCAACAATGAGCAGTTCTTC,CASSSWPSGSNNEQFF
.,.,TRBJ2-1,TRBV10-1,TGCGCCAGCAGTGCCGGGACTGTAAATGAGCAGTTCTTC,CASSAGTVNEQFF
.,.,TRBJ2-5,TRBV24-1,TGTGCCACCCTCCGGGACGACCGGGGGGAGACCCAGTACTTC,CATLRDDRGETQYF